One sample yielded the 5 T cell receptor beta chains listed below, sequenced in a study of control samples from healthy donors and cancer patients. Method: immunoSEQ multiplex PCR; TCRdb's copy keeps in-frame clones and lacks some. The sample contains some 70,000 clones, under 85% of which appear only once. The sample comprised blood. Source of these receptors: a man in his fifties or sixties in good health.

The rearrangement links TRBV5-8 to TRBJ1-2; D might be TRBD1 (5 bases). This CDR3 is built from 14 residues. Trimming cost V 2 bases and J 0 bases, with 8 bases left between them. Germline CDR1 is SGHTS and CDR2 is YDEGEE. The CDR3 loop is CASSLQVANYGYTF. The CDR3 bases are TGTGCCAGCAGCTTACAGGTAGCTAACTATGGCTACACCTTC.

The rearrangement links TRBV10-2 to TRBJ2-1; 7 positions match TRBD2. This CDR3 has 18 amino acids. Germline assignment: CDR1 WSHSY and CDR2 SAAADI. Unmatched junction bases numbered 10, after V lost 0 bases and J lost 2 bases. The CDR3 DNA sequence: TGCGCCAGCAGTGAGTCATCCGCCGGACTAGGAGCCTACAATGAGCAGTTCTTC. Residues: CASSESSAGLGAYNEQFF.

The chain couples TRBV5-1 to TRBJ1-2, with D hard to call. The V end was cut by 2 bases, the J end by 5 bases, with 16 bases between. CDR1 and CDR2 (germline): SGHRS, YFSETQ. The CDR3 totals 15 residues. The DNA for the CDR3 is TGCGCCAGCAGCTTAGAAGGCAACAAACGGTATGGCTACACCTTC. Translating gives CASSLEGNKRYGYTF.

The CDR3 loop is CASAPGQGAFGQFF. The DNA of the CDR3 is TGCGCCAGCGCGCCGGGACAGGGGGCTTTCGGGCAGTTCTTC. V and J are TRBV5-1 and TRBJ2-1; 12 bases align to TRBD1. The J segment lost 12 bases and the V segment lost 7 bases, leaving 11 bases of the junction unmatched. CDR3 length: 14 residues. The germline V gene encodes CDR1 SGHRS and CDR2 YFSETQ.

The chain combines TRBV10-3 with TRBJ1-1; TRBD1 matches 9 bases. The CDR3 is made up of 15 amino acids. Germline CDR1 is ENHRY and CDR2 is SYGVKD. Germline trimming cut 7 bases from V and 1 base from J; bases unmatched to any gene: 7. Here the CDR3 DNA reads TGTGCCATCAACTCGAAACAGGGGGCGAACACTGAAGCTTTCTTT. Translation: CAINSKQGANTEAFF.